This is a list of T cell receptor beta chains from one sample in a study of T cell repertoires in cytomegalovirus infection. TCRdb re-called the reads with MiXCR, one entry per CDR3 protein. The data hold approximately 170,000 distinct CDR3 sequences, with 14% observed a single time. Sequencing used PBMCs. The receptors were sampled from a human donor in good health (CMV status not recorded). Some clones in this sample may be carry-over from other donors' samples. Both conserved end residues are part of each CDR3.

TRBJ2-1 TRBV12-3/TRBV12-4 CASSPLAGGSGEQFF
TRBJ2-5 TRBV7-6 CASSPPAGPTQYF
TRBJ2-3 TRBV12-3/TRBV12-4 CASSFPTSSGSSTDTQYF
TRBJ1-2 TRBV7-9 CASSLGAESSYTF
TRBJ1-5 TRBV20-1 CSFSGASGSNQPQHF
TRBJ2-7 TRBV19 CASSLRDRGIFYEQYF
TRBJ1-4 TRBV7-9 CASSSPGRSNEKLFF
TRBJ1-1 TRBV4-1 CASSQDQRATGTEAFF
TRBJ2-1 TRBV7-2 CASSLVSGGGLAYNEQFF
TRBJ2-7 TRBV6-6 CASRPGQGIVEQYF
TRBJ2-7 TRBV28 CASRGLAGSNYEQYF
TRBJ1-1 TRBV20-1 CSARDPDWGRGTEAFF
TRBJ1-1 TRBV28 CASSVVGTGNTEAFF
TRBJ1-1 TRBV4-2 CASSQEGRTNTEAFF
TRBJ1-3 TRBV4-2 CASSQDPQSLGPGNTIYF
TRBJ2-1 TRBV7-8 CASSPRTGRKFF
TRBJ2-6 TRBV7-8 CASSLIRLGANVLTF
TRBJ2-5 TRBV5-6 CASSFSGGSSFGETQYF
TRBJ2-1 TRBV11-2 CASSPLQVGFGNEQFF
TRBJ1-5 TRBV7-8 CASSLSGDQPQHF
TRBJ1-3 TRBV29-1 CSGRGGPGNTIYF
TRBJ2-1 TRBV7-2 CASSLIGRINEQFF
TRBJ2-1 TRBV12-3/TRBV12-4 CASSDRDRVNEQFF
TRBJ2-1 TRBV2 CASTFVLNEQFF